This passage covers 20 T cell receptor beta chains from one sample sequenced in a study of graft-versus-host responses after intestinal transplantation. TCRdb keeps only in-frame clones here, not all; method: immunoSEQ multiplex PCR. The top ten hold about 16% of the sample, which has about 97,000 clones, about nine tenths seen once. The sample consisted of PBMCs, taken around 450 days after intestinal transplant. These receptor sequences come from a human patient who received an intestinal transplant, so some T cells may come from the graft donor.

The chain couples TRBV5-1 to TRBJ1-1; D unclear. The CDR3 covers 14 residues. V was pared by 3 bases and J by 2 bases, with 11 bases between. The germline gives CDR1 SGHRS, CDR2 YFSETQ. CDR3 nucleotides: TGCGCCAGCAGCTCGTGGGCAGCAAACACTGAAGCTTTCTTT. It encodes CASSSWAANTEAFF.

This chain uses TRBV2 with TRBJ1-6; 8 nucleotides align to TRBD1. Germline loops: CDR1 SNHLY, CDR2 FYNNEI. V lost 3 bases, J lost 6 bases, and 10 bases stayed unmatched. The CDR3 runs to 17 residues. The CDR3 reads CASSEGAGGAINSPLHF. The CDR3 DNA is TGTGCCAGCAGTGAGGGGGCAGGGGGCGCGATTAATTCACCCCTCCACTTT.

The V gene is TRBV11-3, the J gene TRBJ2-7, with D possibly TRBD2 on 6 matching bases. Germline V CDR1 and CDR2: SGHNT, YENEEA. This CDR3 comprises 13 residues. The V gene lost 5 bases and the J gene lost 1 base, with 9 bases spanning the gap. CDR3 bases: TGTGCCAGCAGCCCCCGGGGGTCCTACGAGCAGTACTTC. Amino acid sequence: CASSPRGSYEQYF.

The chain joins TRBV5-1 to TRBJ2-7, with TRBD1 matching over 11 bases. The CDR3 loop spans 14 amino acids. Germline assignment: CDR1 SGHRS and CDR2 YFSETQ. J was trimmed by 3 bases and V by 5 bases; bases with no gene match: 4. In DNA form, the CDR3 reads TGCGCCAGCAGAACCGGGACAGGGGGCTACGAGCAGTACTTC. Translating it yields CASRTGTGGYEQYF.

This sequence joins TRBV6-1 and TRBJ1-5; no clear D. Germline CDR1 is MNHNS and CDR2 is SASEGT. The V end was cut by 3 bases, the J end by 0 bases, with 6 bases between. The CDR3 is 14 amino acids. DNA for the CDR3: TGTGCCAGCAGTGAGGACTATAGCAATCAGCCCCAGCATTTT. It specifies CASSEDYSNQPQHF.

The chain joins TRBV25-1 to TRBJ1-1; D possibly corresponds to TRBD1 (5 bases). The CDR3 is 12 residues long. CDR1 MGHDK and CDR2 SYGVNS come from the germline V gene. Trimming left V 2 bases short and J 7 bases short, with 8 bases between. CDR3 sequence: CASSEGQGEAFF. The CDR3 DNA follows: TGTGCCAGCAGTGAAGGGCAGGGTGAAGCTTTCTTT.

This chain connects TRBV5-4 to TRBJ1-1, with TRBD1 as a possible D gene (5 bases). Germline CDR1 is SGHNT and CDR2 is YYREEE (reference sequence). The V and J ends lost 7 bases and 1 base respectively, with 17 bases between them. The CDR3 is 15 residues long. Written as DNA, the CDR3 is TGTGCCAGCGCTCCGGGGGTGGCGGGGAACACTGAAGCTTTCTTT. Translation: CASAPGVAGNTEAFF.

This chain links TRBV6-6 with TRBJ1-2; D may be TRBD1 (5 bases). V lost 5 bases to trimming and J lost 7 bases, with 11 bases between them. This CDR3 has 12 residues. The germline CDR1 and CDR2 sequences are MNHNY and SVGAGI (reference sequence). For the CDR3, the DNA is TGTGCCAGCAGTGATTGGGGGTCTGGCTACACCTTC. Protein product: CASSDWGSGYTF.

Only a few counts were recorded for this clone. The CDR3 DNA sequence: TGTGCCAGCAGCCCCGAAACAGGGGGTAATTCACCCCTCCACTTT. Amino acids: CASSPETGGNSPLHF. The rearrangement links TRBV7-9 to TRBJ1-6; 8 bases are shared with TRBD1. The CDR3 has 15 amino acids. The trim removed 5 bases at V and 6 bases at J, leaving 6 bases unmatched. CDR1 and CDR2 from the germline V gene are SEHNR and FQNEAQ (reference sequence).

The rearrangement uses TRBV27 and TRBJ2-1; the D is unclear. The V gene's germline CDR1 is MNHEY and CDR2 SMNVEV (reference sequence). With 4 bases removed from V and 1 base from J, the gap between germline ends came to 14 bases. The CDR3 is made up of 16 amino acids. CDR3 residues: CASSYYPRWSYNEQFF. The DNA of the CDR3 is TGTGCCAGCAGTTATTACCCCCGCTGGTCCTACAATGAGCAGTTCTTC.

This clone was counted once. V is TRBV5-1 and J is TRBJ2-7; D is undetermined. Trimming shortened V by 1 base and J by 5 bases, and 7 bases separated the two germline ends. From germline, CDR1 is SGHRS and CDR2 YFSETQ. The CDR3 sequence is 12 residues long. The CDR3 coding sequence is TGCGCCAGCAGCTTGCTCCCCCACGAGCAGTACTTC. This codes for CASSLLPHEQYF.

A word on this clone: Compared with germline, one end of the junction differs, possibly owing to a read error. This chain joins TRBV13 and TRBJ1-3; no clear D. The CDR3 sequence is 13 residues long. The germline CDR1 and CDR2 sequences are PRHDT and FYEKMQ (reference sequence). CDR3 in amino acids: CASGYDSGSTIYF. In DNA form, the CDR3 reads TGTGCCAGCGGGTATGACTCTGGAAGCACCATATATTTT.

J is TRBJ1-5 and V is TRBV19, with D unresolved. The V gene lost 3 bases and the J gene lost 0 bases, with 12 bases spanning the gap. Germline V gene sequence: CDR1 LNHDA, CDR2 SQIVND (reference sequence). This CDR3 region has 16 residues. CDR3 DNA sequence: TGTGCCAGTAGTATTCGGCCATATTATAGCAATCAGCCCCAGCATTTT. Protein sequence: CASSIRPYYSNQPQHF.

This clone showed up just a few times. V usage is TRBV10-2 and J usage is TRBJ1-3, with D maybe TRBD1 (5 bases). Germline CDR1 reads WSHSY; CDR2 reads SAAADI. Trimming pared 8 bases from V and 4 bases from J, leaving 18 bases between. The CDR3 runs to 15 residues. CDR3 bases: TGCGCCAGCCAAACGGGGGGGTCGGCCGGAAACACCATATATTTT. It encodes CASQTGGSAGNTIYF.

This clone was recorded only once. V gene TRBV7-8 combines with J gene TRBJ2-2, with TRBD1 identical over 7 bases. This CDR3 spans 16 amino acids. Germline CDR1 is SGHVS and CDR2 is FQNEAQ. V was pared by 1 base and J by 3 bases, with 5 bases of the junction left unmatched. The CDR3 region has the DNA TGTGCCAGCAGCTTAGGAAGGGGGCAAGACACCGGGGAGCTGTTTTTT. This encodes CASSLGRGQDTGELFF.

This clone showed up just a few times. CDR3 protein: CASSRQEGSPLHF. In DNA, the CDR3 is TGTGCCAGCAGCAGACAGGAGGGGTCACCCCTCCACTTT. The J gene is TRBJ1-6, the V gene TRBV7-9, with D perhaps matching TRBD1 (6 bases). Deletions cut 5 bases from V and 10 bases from J, with 12 bases between. Germline V lookup: CDR1 SEHNR, CDR2 FQNEAQ (reference sequence). The CDR3 contains 13 residues.

Note on this clone: The same CDR3 can be traced to other DNA sequences in this sample. The rearrangement uses TRBV9 and TRBJ2-1; TRBD2 aligns across 9 bases. Germline V gives CDR1 SGDLS, CDR2 YYNGEE. After removal of 0 bases from V and 6 bases from J, the junction contained 4 bases not matched to a gene. There are 15 residues in the CDR3. CDR3 nucleotide sequence: TGTGCCAGCAGCGTAGGACTAGCGGAAATCAATGAGCAGTTCTTC. Amino acid sequence: CASSVGLAEINEQFF. Combining the CDR3 with reference TRBV9 and TRBJ2-1 gives the whole variable domain DSGVTQTPKHLITATGQRVTLRCSPRSGDLSVYWYQQSLDQGLQFLIQYYNGEERAKGNILERFSAQQFPDLHSELNLSSLELGDSALYFCASSVGLAEINEQFFGPGTRLTVL.

This clone was seen once. This rearrangement joins TRBV18 to TRBJ2-5; 7 positions agree with TRBD1. After removal of 1 base from V and 2 bases from J, the junction contained 7 bases not matched to a gene. Germline assignment: CDR1 KGHSH and CDR2 LQKENI. The CDR3 runs 16 residues. The CDR3: CASSPRKDRPQETQYF. CDR3 bases: TGTGCCAGCTCACCACGAAAGGACAGGCCACAAGAGACCCAGTACTTC.

The chain has TRBV19 and TRBJ2-6, with 8 nucleotides matching TRBD1. The length of the CDR3 is 16 residues. From germline, CDR1 is LNHDA and CDR2 SQIVND (reference sequence). The trim removed 7 bases at V and 4 bases at J, leaving 9 bases unmatched. CDR3 sequence: CASKGQGGSGANVLTF. The CDR3 DNA reads as TGTGCCAGTAAAGGACAGGGAGGTTCGGGGGCCAACGTCCTGACTTTC.

This chain uses TRBV5-6 with TRBJ2-3, with 13 bases matching TRBD2. This CDR3 has 15 residues. Germline V lookup: CDR1 SGHDT, CDR2 YYEEEE. V gave up 4 bases and J gave up 6 bases; unmatched junction bases: 5. The CDR3 bases are TGTGCCAGCAGCGCGACTAGCGGGGGGTTGGATACGCAGTATTTT. Its protein product is CASSATSGGLDTQYF.